The next 25 T cell receptor beta chains were all read from a single sample in a study of cytomegalovirus exposure and HLA in healthy donors. PCR amplification relied on 60 Vbeta primers (plus 13 Jbeta primers). Using immunoSEQ multiplex PCR, the repertoire was profiled, and TCRdb retains in-frame clones only, with some absent. The sample includes more than 25,000 clones. Sequenced material: PBMCs. The receptors here all came from a man aged 25-40 years in good health and CMV-seronegative.

The chain couples TRBV7-6 to TRBJ2-7, with TRBD2 matching 11 bases. CDR1 and CDR2 from the germline V gene are SGHVS and FNYEAQ. Losses at the gene ends were 7 bases for V and 0 bases for J; bases not matched to a gene: 20. The CDR3 contains 20 residues. The chain's CDR3 is CASIPGKRPLAGVSSYEQYF. In nucleotides, the CDR3 is TGTGCCAGCATCCCTGGTAAGAGGCCACTAGCGGGGGTTAGCTCCTACGAGCAGTACTTC. The entire variable domain, with the rest obtained from reference TRBV7-6 and TRBJ2-7, is as follows: GAGVSQSPRYKVTKRGQDVALRCDPISGHVSLYWYRQALGQGPEFLTYFNYEAQQDKSGLPNDRFSAERPEGSISTLTIQRTEQRDSAMYRCASIPGKRPLAGVSSYEQYFGPGTRLTVT.

The genes are TRBV6-5 and TRBJ1-1; D perhaps matches TRBD1 (6 bases). Germline CDR1 is MNHEY and CDR2 is SVGAGI. V was shortened by 0 bases and J by 2 bases, with 13 bases between the two germline ends. The CDR3 loop spans 16 amino acids. The CDR3: CASSYSPGVVNTEAFF. CDR3 coding DNA: TGTGCCAGCAGTTACTCGCCAGGGGTGGTCAACACTGAAGCTTTCTTT.

This chain connects TRBV19 to TRBJ1-1; 7 bases agree with TRBD1. Trimming took 6 bases from V and 0 from J; bases not matched to a gene: 16. This CDR3 spans 18 amino acids. Germline V gene data show CDR1 as LNHDA and CDR2 as SQIVND (reference sequence). CDR3 loop: CASSHTAGTAIMNTEAFF. The CDR3 DNA is TGTGCCAGTAGCCATACGGCCGGGACAGCGATTATGAACACTGAAGCTTTCTTT.

This chain connects TRBV28 to TRBJ2-7; 8 bases match TRBD2. The CDR3 totals 13 residues. In germline, CDR1 is MDHEN, CDR2 SYDVKM. J gave up 0 bases and V 11 bases, and 6 bases lay outside the gene matches. CDR3 loop: CALGGASSYEQYF. The CDR3 DNA sequence: TGTGCCCTCGGGGGGGCGAGCTCCTACGAGCAGTACTTC. Combining the CDR3 with reference TRBV28 and TRBJ2-7 gives the whole variable domain DVKVTQSSRYLVKRTGEKVFLECVQDMDHENMFWYRQDPGLGLRLIYFSYDVKMKEKGDIPEGYSVSREKKERFSLILESASTNQTSMYLCALGGASSYEQYFGPGTRLTVT.

This chain uses TRBV7-9 with TRBJ2-1, with TRBD2 identical over 11 bases. The CDR3 length is 17 residues. V was clipped by 5 bases and J by 4 bases; unmatched bases: 10. Germline lookup yields CDR1 SEHNR and CDR2 FQNEAQ (reference sequence). The CDR3 loop reads CASSITTGTSGYNEQFF. Written as DNA, the CDR3 is TGTGCCAGCAGCATAACTACCGGGACTAGCGGATACAATGAGCAGTTCTTC.

The genes are TRBV28 and TRBJ1-1; 7 nucleotides agree with TRBD1. Trimming at V came to 7 bases and at J to 4 bases, leaving 12 bases not matched to a gene. The length of the CDR3 is 15 residues. Per the germline V gene, CDR1 is MDHEN and CDR2 is SYDVKM. The CDR3 coding sequence is TGTGCCAGCACTCTAGAGGGGGCGCCGGGCACTGAAGCTTTCTTT. Its translation: CASTLEGAPGTEAFF.

This chain links TRBV5-1 with TRBJ2-2; TRBD1 is a possible D gene (6 bases). The V end lost 4 bases, the J end lost 4 bases, and 20 bases lay between the germline ends. This CDR3 contains 17 residues. CDR1 SGHRS and CDR2 YFSETQ come from the germline V gene. DNA of the CDR3: TGCGCCAGCAGCCCTCGGAAGGGACAAGGAACCACCGGGGAGCTGTTTTTT. Translation: CASSPRKGQGTTGELFF.

The V call is TRBV6-8, the J call TRBJ2-2; D remains unclear. The germline gives CDR1 MNHGY, CDR2 SAAAGT. V gave up 5 bases and J gave up 6 bases, with 25 bases separating them. The CDR3 loop spans 18 amino acids. CDR3 loop: CASSDVPIGDVDAGELFF. DNA for the CDR3: TGTGCCAGCAGTGACGTACCGATAGGAGACGTCGACGCCGGGGAGCTGTTTTTT.

V gene TRBV27 combines with J gene TRBJ2-5; D remains unclear. Germline CDR1 reads MNHEY; CDR2 reads SMNVEV (reference sequence). Deletions cut 1 base from V and 7 bases from J, with 4 bases between. This CDR3 contains 11 residues. The CDR3, as DNA: TGTGCCAGCAGTTTATACGGGACCCAGTACTTC. It codes for CASSLYGTQYF.

This chain joins TRBV18 and TRBJ1-5, with 10 bases lining up with TRBD1. Germline trimming cut 6 bases from V and 4 bases from J; bases unmatched to any gene: 3. Germline V gives CDR1 KGHSH, CDR2 LQKENI. This CDR3 contains 14 residues. The CDR3 DNA is TGTGCCAGCTCCCCGGGACAGGGGAATCAGCCCCAGCATTTT. It yields the protein CASSPGQGNQPQHF.

The chain recombines TRBV5-1 with TRBJ1-5, with D unresolved. CDR1 and CDR2 from the germline V gene are SGHRS and YFSETQ. Trimming stripped 0 bases from V and 1 base from J, with 5 bases between. The CDR3 has 14 residues. The CDR3 loop is CASSLGGSNQPQHF. The CDR3 coding sequence is TGCGCCAGCAGCTTGGGAGGGAGCAATCAGCCCCAGCATTTT.

The rearrangement joins TRBV5-1 to TRBJ2-5, with 13 nucleotides matching TRBD2. From germline, CDR1 is SGHRS and CDR2 YFSETQ. V was pared by 3 bases and J by 7 bases, with 9 bases of the junction left unmatched. The CDR3 extends over 16 amino acids. CDR3 amino acids: CASSSGLAGVSMTQYF. As DNA, the CDR3 is TGCGCCAGCAGCTCAGGACTAGCGGGGGTGTCAATGACCCAGTACTTC.

The rearrangement uses TRBV7-3 and TRBJ2-5, with TRBD2 matching 10 bases. The CDR3 has 17 amino acids. Germline lookup yields CDR1 SGHTA and CDR2 FQGTGA. The junction had 6 bases not matched to a gene; V was cut back by 1 base and J by 1 base. For the CDR3, the DNA is TGTGCCAGCAGCTTAAGTTCCAGCGGGGGGGCCCAAGAGACCCAGTACTTC. Translating it yields CASSLSSSGGAQETQYF.

V gene TRBV5-1 combines with J gene TRBJ2-1, with D perhaps matching TRBD1 (6 bases). V was clipped by 2 bases and J by 4 bases, with 13 bases between them. This CDR3 is built from 15 residues. Germline lookup yields CDR1 SGHRS and CDR2 YFSETQ. CDR3 protein: CASSFLAGAYNEQFF. CDR3 bases: TGCGCCAGCAGCTTCTTGGCAGGGGCGTACAATGAGCAGTTCTTC.

The chain is built from TRBV7-9 and TRBJ1-1; D call uncertain. V was shortened by 3 bases and J by 4 bases, with 9 bases between the two germline ends. The CDR3 is 13 amino acids. In germline, CDR1 is SEHNR, CDR2 FQNEAQ (reference sequence). CDR3 protein: CASSFPLSTEAFF. DNA of the CDR3: TGTGCCAGCAGCTTCCCTCTCAGCACTGAAGCTTTCTTT.

As to this clone: A junction end diverges from the germline sequence, so it may reflect a read error. V gene TRBV27 combines with J gene TRBJ2-5; 9 positions agree with TRBD2. CDR1 is MNHEY and CDR2 is SMNVEV in the germline V gene (reference sequence). This CDR3 is built from 12 residues. The CDR3 DNA follows: TGTGCCAGCAGTTTACTAGCGGGATCGCCCCACTTC. Its protein is CASSLLAGSPHF.

This chain links TRBV5-4 with TRBJ1-2; tentative D call: TRBD1 (5 bases). The CDR3 length is 14 residues. The germline V gene has CDR1 SGHNT and CDR2 YYREEE (reference sequence). V was shortened by 4 bases and J by 6 bases, with 16 bases between the two germline ends. This CDR3 is CASSMETALNGYTF. CDR3 DNA sequence: TGTGCCAGCAGCATGGAGACAGCCCTAAATGGCTACACCTTC.

The CDR3 reads CSVRGPLEQYF. The CDR3, as DNA: TGCAGCGTTAGAGGGCCCCTCGAGCAGTACTTC. The chain employs TRBV29-1 and TRBJ2-7; weak D call: TRBD2 (5 bases). Germline V lookup: CDR1 SQVTM, CDR2 ANQGSEA. This CDR3 has 11 amino acids. The V gene lost 5 bases and the J gene lost 6 bases, with 11 bases spanning the gap.

The CDR3: CSVSGTGGFETQYF. The CDR3 coding sequence is TGCAGCGTTTCCGGGACAGGGGGCTTTGAGACCCAGTACTTC. The chain joins TRBV29-1 to TRBJ2-5; 12 nucleotides line up with TRBD1. The CDR3 length is 14 residues. Germline V gene sequence: CDR1 SQVTM, CDR2 ANQGSEA. The trim removed 5 bases at V and 5 bases at J, leaving 6 bases unmatched. Combining the CDR3 with reference TRBV29-1 and TRBJ2-5 gives the whole variable domain SAVISQKPSRDICQRGTSLTIQCQVDSQVTMMFWYRQQPGQSLTLIATANQGSEATYESGFVIDKFPISRPNLTFSTLTVSNMSPEDSSIYLCSVSGTGGFETQYFGPGTRLLVL.

The chain uses TRBV10-3 and TRBJ2-2; D unresolved. CDR1 is ENHRY, CDR2 SYGVKD, per germline. Trimming took 5 bases from V and 6 from J, leaving 4 bases between them. The length of the CDR3 is 11 residues. DNA of the CDR3: TGTGCCATCAGTACATCCGGGGAGCTGTTTTTT. It is translated as CAISTSGELFF.

V and J are TRBV6-6 and TRBJ1-6; 10 nucleotides align to TRBD1. V lost 0 bases, J lost 8 bases, and 4 bases stayed unmatched. Germline V CDR1 and CDR2: MNHNY, SVGAGI (reference sequence). The CDR3 sequence is 16 residues long. This CDR3 reads CASSYSPDRGDSPLHF. CDR3 DNA: TGTGCCAGCAGTTACTCCCCGGACAGGGGGGATTCACCCCTCCACTTT.

CDR3 region: CASSLGQPGANVLTF. The DNA of the CDR3 is TGTGCCAGCAGCCTGGGACAGCCTGGGGCCAACGTCCTGACTTTC. The chain combines TRBV7-9 with TRBJ2-6; 7 bases are shared with TRBD1. V was pared by 5 bases and J by 2 bases, with 3 bases of the junction left unmatched. This CDR3 is 15 amino acids long. CDR1 and CDR2 from the germline V gene are SEHNR and FQNEAQ (reference sequence).

The genes are TRBV27 and TRBJ1-2; D gene unclear. The V end was cut by 6 bases, the J end by 0 bases, with 2 bases between. Germline assignment: CDR1 MNHEY and CDR2 SMNVEV (reference sequence). The CDR3 loop spans 11 amino acids. The CDR3 region is CASSSNYGYTF. CDR3 bases: TGTGCCAGCAGCTCTAACTATGGCTACACCTTC.

The J gene is TRBJ2-5, the V gene TRBV7-8, with a possible D match to TRBD2 (6 bases). V lost 5 bases and J 5 bases, leaving 9 bases between the germline ends. Germline V gene lookup returns CDR1 SGHVS and CDR2 FQNEAQ. This CDR3 is 12 amino acids long. CDR3 in DNA: TGTGCCAGCAGCAGGGACTCGGAGACCCAGTACTTC. This encodes CASSRDSETQYF.

The V call is TRBV7-6, the J call TRBJ2-1; possible D gene TRBD2, 7 bases. V lost 7 bases and J 0 bases, leaving 16 bases between the germline ends. In germline, CDR1 is SGHVS, CDR2 FNYEAQ. The CDR3 has 16 amino acids. The CDR3 is CASILGGASSYNEQFF. The CDR3 nucleotides read TGTGCCAGCATCCTAGGGGGGGCCAGCTCCTACAATGAGCAGTTCTTC.